Presented here are 23 T cell receptor beta chains from one specimen sequenced in a study of blood T cells in healthy people across ages. Then a second PCR, running about 6 to 11 cycles, was carried out with a sample-barcoded 5' primer and a J-beta primer mix. TCRdb reanalysed the 5' RACE reads using MiXCR and keeps one entry per CDR3 protein. The sample carries hundreds of thousands of distinct CDR3 sequences, around 28% recorded once. The sample comprised blood. The receptors come from a woman older than 75 in good health.

A remark on this clonotype: This clone may be a read error of a much larger clone one base away. The gene calls are TRBV6-1 and TRBJ2-3, with 9 nucleotides matching TRBD1. Trimming at V came to 6 bases and at J to 3 bases, leaving 4 bases not matched to a gene. In germline, CDR1 is MNHNS, CDR2 SASEGT. This CDR3 contains 14 residues. CDR3 in amino acids: CASRGQGATDTQYF. The CDR3 DNA reads TGTGCCAGCAGGGGACAGGGTGCAACAGATACGCAGTATTTT.

Of note for this clonotype: This may arise from a read error, as a much more abundant clone is one base away. The CDR3 spells CASSGRDRAGYNEQYF. The CDR3 bases are TGTGCCAGCAGCGGCCGGGACAGGGCCGGCTACAATGAGCAGTACTTC. The rearrangement joins TRBV7-9 to TRBJ2-5; TRBD1 matches at 9 bases. The CDR3 is 16 residues long. Germline values: CDR1 SEHNR, CDR2 FQNEAQ (reference sequence). V lost 5 bases and J lost 11; bases outside the gene matches: 18. The full variable domain, in which reference TRBV7-9 and TRBJ2-5 provide the parts outside the CDR3, is DTGVSQNPRHKITKRGQNVTFRCDPISEHNRLYWYRQTLGQGPEFLTYFQNEAQLEKSRLLSDRFSAERPKGSFSTLEIQRTEQGDSAMYLCASSGRDRAGYNEQYFGPGTRLLVL.

This clonotype was detected ten times or more. The chain employs TRBV25-1 and TRBJ2-5; 10 bases map to TRBD2. This CDR3 has 14 amino acids. Germline V CDR1 and CDR2: MGHDK, SYGVNS. The ends lost 8 bases at V and 5 bases at J; junction bases unmatched: 8. CDR3: CASRSGGAGETQYF. CDR3 in DNA: TGTGCCAGCCGGAGCGGGGGGGCGGGTGAGACCCAGTACTTC.

In this sample, this clonotype turned up once. An end of the junction differs from the germline gene, which may be a read error. This chain joins TRBV12-3 or TRBV12-4 and TRBJ2-3; D remains ambiguous. The CDR3 loop spans 12 amino acids. CDR3 loop: CASSFRTDAQYF. The CDR3 region has the DNA TGTGCCAGCAGTTTTCGCACAGATGCGCAGTATTTC.

This clonotype was observed at least ten times. The V call is TRBV7-2, the J call TRBJ2-5; 7 bases fit TRBD2. V shed 1 base and J 4 bases; nucleotides not matched to a gene: 6. Germline V gene sequence: CDR1 SGHTA, CDR2 FQGNSA. This CDR3 comprises 15 residues. The CDR3 coding sequence is TGTGCCAGCAGCTTAGGGATTGGCGGGGGAGAGACCCAGTACTTC. Its translation is CASSLGIGGGETQYF. Combining the CDR3 with reference TRBV7-2 and TRBJ2-5 gives the whole variable domain GAGVSQSPSNKVTEKGKDVELRCDPISGHTALYWYRQSLGQGLEFLIYFQGNSAPDKSGLPSDRFSAERTGGSVSTLTIQRTQQEDSAVYLCASSLGIGGGETQYFGPGTRLLVL.

This clonotype has only a few counts. Just one base apart from a much larger clone, this may be a read error. This chain connects TRBV12-3 or TRBV12-4 to TRBJ2-1, with 9 bases aligning to TRBD2. The end of the DNA fits TRBJ2-7 better, so the J call may be wrong. The CDR3 is 17 residues long. CDR3: CASSWLAGSSSYNEQYF. CDR3 bases: TGTGCCAGCAGCTGGCTAGCGGGGAGTAGCTCCTACAATGAGCAGTACTTC.

Only a few counts were recorded for this clonotype. The V call is TRBV3-1, the J call TRBJ2-1, with D perhaps matching TRBD2 (6 bases). Looked up from germline, CDR1 is LGHDT and CDR2 is YNNKEL (reference sequence). There are 16 residues in the CDR3. V shed 2 bases and J shed 6 bases, with 17 bases lying between them. The CDR3 coding sequence is TGTGCCAGCAGCCAACCCCCTACTAGCTCAGGCAATGAGCAGTTCTTC. Protein: CASSQPPTSSGNEQFF.

The chain links TRBV30 to TRBJ1-6, with a possible D match to TRBD1 (5 bases). Germline V gene data show CDR1 as GTSNPN and CDR2 as SVGIG (reference sequence). Trimming left V 1 base short and J 2 bases short, with 12 bases between. CDR3 length: 16 residues. The CDR3, as DNA: TGTGCCTGGAGTGACAGGAGACGGACCTATAATTCACCCCTCCACTTT. Its translation is CAWSDRRRTYNSPLHF.

Points on this clonotype: This may be a read error: a much more frequent sequence differs by one nucleotide. The chain couples TRBV7-2 to TRBJ1-6, with D possibly being TRBD1 (5 bases). Germline V lookup: CDR1 SGHTA, CDR2 FQGNSA. This CDR3 is 13 amino acids long. The CDR3 sequence: CASSSRQSSPLYF. DNA for the CDR3: TGTGCCAGCAGCTCGAGACAGAGCTCACCCCTCTACTTT.

The chain uses TRBV20-1 and TRBJ1-2; 9 positions agree with TRBD1. Trimming cost V 5 bases and J 8 bases; bases outside gene matches: 9. This CDR3 spans 13 amino acids. CDR1 is DFQATT and CDR2 is SNEGSKA in the germline V gene (reference sequence). CDR3 bases: TGCAGTGCTGGGGACAGGGTACTTGGAGGCTACACCTTC. Protein: CSAGDRVLGGYTF.

This chain uses TRBV3-1 with TRBJ2-5; D is tentatively TRBD1 or TRBD2 (5 bases each). The CDR3 is 17 residues long. The germline V and J ends were trimmed by 1 base and 1 base, with 16 bases remaining between them. The V gene's germline CDR1 is LGHDT and CDR2 YNNKEL (reference sequence). CDR3 in amino acids: CASSQGRGTAVQETQYF. DNA for the CDR3: TGTGCCAGCAGCCAAGGTCGTGGGACGGCGGTCCAAGAGACCCAGTACTTC.

The V call is TRBV4-1, the J call TRBJ2-1; D is possibly TRBD1 or TRBD2 (7 bases each). The CDR3 extends over 15 amino acids. Germline CDR1 MGHRA, CDR2 YSYEKL. Trimming removed 4 bases at V and 4 bases at J, with 14 bases between. DNA for the CDR3: TGCGCCAGCAGCCCAGGGGGGGGGCATTACAATGAGCAGTTCTTC. Protein: CASSPGGGHYNEQFF.

The chain links TRBV9 to TRBJ2-3; 9 bases are shared with TRBD2. This CDR3 has 15 residues. The V gene's germline CDR1 is SGDLS and CDR2 YYNGEE. V lost 7 bases to trimming and J lost 0 bases; unmatched junction nucleotides: 6. CDR3 residues: CASGTSGRSTDTQYF. Written as DNA, the CDR3 is TGTGCCAGCGGTACTAGCGGGCGCAGCACAGATACGCAGTATTTT.

To note about this clonotype: One end of the junction varies from germline; a read error may be responsible. The rearrangement links TRBV20-1 to TRBJ2-1; D possibly matches TRBD1 or TRBD2 (6 bases each). This CDR3 comprises 13 residues. Germline CDR1 DFQATT, CDR2 SNEGSKA (reference sequence). CDR3 in amino acids: CSARSWRDNERFF. In DNA form, the CDR3 reads TGCAGTGCCCGCTCATGGAGGGACAATGAGCGGTTCTTC.

The sample holds many counts of this clonotype. V usage is TRBV6-5 and J usage is TRBJ2-1, with TRBD1 as a possible D gene (6 bases). Per the germline V gene, CDR1 is MNHEY and CDR2 is SVGAGI. With 5 bases removed from V and 7 bases from J, the gap between germline ends came to 21 bases. The CDR3 length is 16 residues. CDR3 amino acids: CASSRLRTAGGNEQFF. For the CDR3, the DNA is TGTGCCAGCAGTCGCCTGCGGACAGCTGGAGGAAATGAGCAGTTCTTC.

This clonotype was detected only a few times. J is TRBJ1-5 and V is TRBV2; D is possibly TRBD1 (5 bases). CDR3 length equals 15 residues. The V end was cut by 5 bases, the J end by 5 bases, with 16 bases between. Germline values: CDR1 SNHLY, CDR2 FYNNEI. CDR3 nucleotides: TGTGCCAGCAGTCCCGAGGCAGGGTTGGATCAGCCCCAGCATTTT. This translates into CASSPEAGLDQPQHF.

In its sample, this clonotype was seen a few times. This chain joins TRBV11-3 and TRBJ2-4, with D unclear. The CDR3 totals 15 residues. Per the germline V gene, CDR1 is SGHNT and CDR2 is YENEEA. V lost 11 bases to trimming and J lost 1 base, with 18 bases between them. The CDR3 loop is CASTHGAGAKNIQYF. CDR3 sequence (DNA): TGTGCCTCCACCCATGGAGCCGGTGCCAAAAACATTCAGTACTTC. Drawing the rest from reference TRBV11-3 and TRBJ2-4, the complete variable domain is EAGVVQSPRYKIIEKKQPVAFWCNPISGHNTLYWYLQNLGQGPELLIRYENEEAVDDSQLPKDRFSAERLKGVDSTLKIQPAELGDSAVYLCASTHGAGAKNIQYFGAGTRLSVL.

This chain joins TRBV30 and TRBJ1-5; D is unclear. The CDR3 runs to 11 residues. Trimming shortened V by 2 bases and J by 11 bases, and 10 bases separated the two germline ends. Germline V gene sequence: CDR1 GTSNPN, CDR2 SVGIG (reference sequence). The CDR3, as DNA: TGTGCCTGGAGTAAGGGCCTTTCCCAGCATTTT. Translated, it gives CAWSKGLSQHF.

The chain is built from TRBV12-3 or TRBV12-4 and TRBJ2-2, with a tentative D call TRBD2 (5 bases). This CDR3 has 15 residues. V gave up 7 bases and J gave up 6 bases, with 18 bases separating them. CDR3 sequence reads: CASTLGSTRPGELFF. As DNA, the CDR3 is TGTGCCAGCACCCTGGGATCTACTAGACCCGGGGAGCTGTTTTTT.

The V call is TRBV18, the J call TRBJ2-7; a possible D gene is TRBD1 (6 bases). CDR1 is KGHSH and CDR2 is LQKENI in the germline V gene. The CDR3 runs 14 residues. V shed 4 bases and J shed 4 bases, with 14 bases lying between them. This chain's CDR3 is CASSQALGHYEQYF. CDR3 coding DNA: TGTGCCAGCTCACAAGCCCTGGGACATTACGAGCAGTACTTC.

Concerning this clonotype: This may stem from a read error, because a much larger clone lies one nucleotide away. This chain uses TRBV7-6 with TRBJ2-7, with 8 bases that match TRBD1. The CDR3 has 15 residues. Germline CDR1 and CDR2: SGHVS and FNYEAQ. V shed 3 bases and J 6 bases; nucleotides not matched to a gene: 10. CDR3 region: CASSLMGQATGEQYF. The CDR3 DNA is TGTGCCAGCAGCTTGATGGGACAGGCCACTGGCGAGCAGTACTTC. The full variable domain, in which reference TRBV7-6 and TRBJ2-7 provide the parts outside the CDR3, is GAGVSQSPRYKVTKRGQDVALRCDPISGHVSLYWYRQALGQGPEFLTYFNYEAQQDKSGLPNDRFSAERPEGSISTLTIQRTEQRDSAMYRCASSLMGQATGEQYFGPGTRLTVT.

There are many counts of this clonotype. V gene TRBV6-2 or TRBV6-3 combines with J gene TRBJ2-7; D not resolved. This CDR3 region has 14 residues. The V end lost 2 bases, the J end lost 2 bases, and 10 bases lay between the germline ends. Germline V lookup: CDR1 MNHEY, CDR2 SVGEGT. In DNA form, the CDR3 reads TGTGCCAGCAGTTACCGGACCGCTACCTACGAGCAGTACTTC. It encodes CASSYRTATYEQYF.

This clonotype came up many times. The gene calls are TRBV7-9 and TRBJ2-7; tentatively, D is TRBD1 (5 bases). Germline CDR1 is SEHNR and CDR2 is FQNEAQ (reference sequence). Trimming left V 5 bases short and J 2 bases short, with 16 bases between. There are 15 residues in the CDR3. The CDR3 protein is CASSPNPAGTYEQYF. CDR3 DNA sequence: TGTGCCAGCAGCCCCAACCCCGCAGGGACCTACGAGCAGTACTTC.